The 30 T cell receptor beta chains presented below share a single source sample, sequenced in a study of CD8+CD57+ T cells in acquired aplastic anemia. TCR beta VDJ combinations and CDR3 sequences were profiled from genomic DNA. TCRdb re-called the reads through MiXCR, storing one row per CDR3 protein. This sample has over 200,000 distinct CDR3 sequences, with approximately 60% found just once. Sequenced material: sorted CD4+, CD8+, or CD8+CD57+ T cells (not recorded which) from PBMCs. The receptor set was obtained from a human donor in good health.

As DNA, the CDR3 is TGTGCCATCAGTGACCCGGGACAGGGGGGCAATGAGCAGTTCTTC. This sequence encodes CAISDPGQGGNEQFF. The V gene is TRBV10-3, the J gene TRBJ2-5; 11 bases agree with TRBD1. The assigned J gene may be wrong: the sequence end matches TRBJ2-1 better. Looked up from germline, CDR1 is ENHRY and CDR2 is SYGVKD. The CDR3 is 15 amino acids.

The chain has TRBV2 and TRBJ2-2, with 7 nucleotides matching TRBD1. V trimming: 6 bases; J trimming: 0 bases; junction bases outside the gene matches: 4. The CDR3 runs to 15 residues. Germline values: CDR1 SNHLY, CDR2 FYNNEI. CDR3 DNA sequence: TGTGCCAGCAGGAAGGACAGGACGAACACCGGGGAGCTGTTTTTT. Its translation is CASRKDRTNTGELFF.

This clonotype was detected ten times or more. The CDR3 DNA reads as TGTGCCACCAGCCCCATGAAGGGTTCAGGATCACCCCTCCACTTT. Its protein product is CATSPMKGSGSPLHF. V is TRBV15 and J is TRBJ1-6, with unresolved D. V lost 5 bases to trimming and J lost 10 bases, with 18 bases between them. Germline V CDR1 and CDR2: LNHNV, YYDKDF (reference sequence). This CDR3 region has 15 residues. The full variable domain, rest sourced from reference TRBV15 and TRBJ1-6, is DAMVIQNPRYQVTQFGKPVTLSCSQTLNHNVMYWYQQKSSQAPKLLFHYYDKDFNNEADTPDNFQSRRPNTSFCFLDIRSPGLGDTAMYLCATSPMKGSGSPLHFGNGTRLTVT.

This chain joins TRBV7-2 and TRBJ2-7; TRBD2 agrees at 7 bases. This CDR3 region has 15 residues. The V segment lost 2 bases and the J segment 7 bases; nucleotides outside the gene matches: 11. CDR1 SGHTA and CDR2 FQGNSA come from the germline V gene. The CDR3 region is CASSLIGTGGNEQYF. CDR3 coding DNA: TGTGCCAGCAGCTTAATCGGGACCGGGGGGAATGAGCAGTACTTC.

The chain uses TRBV19 and TRBJ1-5; D call uncertain. The CDR3 extends over 14 amino acids. CDR1 is LNHDA and CDR2 is SQIVND in the germline V gene (reference sequence). V lost 3 bases and J 6 bases, leaving 12 bases between the germline ends. The CDR3, as DNA: TGTGCCAGTAGTATTCCTCGGGGAAGTCAGCCCCAGCATTTT. Its protein is CASSIPRGSQPQHF.

The V call is TRBV9, the J call TRBJ2-3, with a tentative D call TRBD2 (6 bases). The length of the CDR3 is 14 residues. The ends were cut back, 0 bases at V and 11 bases at J, with 16 bases in the middle. CDR1 and CDR2 (germline): SGDLS, YYNGEE. CDR3 bases: TGTGCCAGCAGCGTAGTTGACGGGAGCAATGAGCAGTATTTT. Its protein product is CASSVVDGSNEQYF.

The rearrangement uses TRBV20-1 and TRBJ2-1; D gene unclear. The CDR3 covers 13 residues. From germline, CDR1 is DFQATT and CDR2 SNEGSKA (reference sequence). V shed 0 bases and J shed 7 bases, with 10 bases lying between them. CDR3 sequence reads: CSAREGGENEQFF. CDR3 DNA sequence: TGCAGTGCTAGAGAGGGTGGCGAGAATGAGCAGTTCTTC.

This sequence joins TRBV19 and TRBJ1-3; D is ambiguous. Trimming removed 3 bases at V and 4 bases at J, with 10 bases between. The CDR3 extends over 14 amino acids. Germline V gene lookup returns CDR1 LNHDA and CDR2 SQIVND (reference sequence). This chain's CDR3 is CASSIDRRGNTIYF. CDR3 DNA: TGTGCCAGTAGTATCGATCGGAGGGGAAACACCATATATTTT.

There are many counts of this clonotype. The chain uses TRBV6-5 and TRBJ2-7; 7 nucleotides agree with TRBD2. Germline CDR1 reads MNHEY; CDR2 reads SVGAGI. V was pared by 6 bases and J by 4 bases, with 9 bases of the junction left unmatched. The CDR3 sequence is 14 residues long. For the CDR3, the DNA is TGTGCCAGCAGCCCCACTCCTAGCGGATACGAGCAGTACTTC. Encoded protein: CASSPTPSGYEQYF.

The J gene is TRBJ2-7, the V gene TRBV4-2, with TRBD2 matching 8 bases. Germline V lookup: CDR1 LGHNA, CDR2 YNFKEQ. V was clipped by 2 bases and J by 2 bases; unmatched bases: 11. CDR3 size: 17 residues. In DNA, the CDR3 is TGTGCCAGCAGCCAATTCTTACTAGCGGCAGACGCCTACGAGCAGTACTTC. As protein: CASSQFLLAADAYEQYF.

The rearrangement uses TRBV20-1 and TRBJ1-6; D may be TRBD1 (5 bases). This CDR3 is built from 20 residues. Germline V lookup: CDR1 DFQATT, CDR2 SNEGSKA (reference sequence). V lost 4 bases, J lost 13 bases, and 38 bases lay in between. In DNA form, the CDR3 reads TGCAGTGCTATAGGACTAGCGGGAGAAGGGGTAGACAATGAGCAGTTCCCCCTCCACTTT. Translation: CSAIGLAGEGVDNEQFPLHF.

This clonotype was picked up a small number of times. The chain recombines TRBV7-8 with TRBJ2-7; 11 bases line up with TRBD1. Germline CDR1 is SGHVS and CDR2 is FQNEAQ. The V and J ends lost 6 bases and 2 bases, in that order; junction bases with no gene match: 3. This CDR3 spans 14 amino acids. The CDR3 bases are TGTGCCAGCAGGCGGGGACAGGGGGCCTACGAGCAGTACTTC. Residues: CASRRGQGAYEQYF.

This clonotype has at least ten counts. The rearrangement links TRBV28 to TRBJ2-7, with TRBD1 identical over 7 bases. This CDR3 region has 15 residues. Germline CDR1 is MDHEN and CDR2 is SYDVKM. V was clipped by 6 bases and J by 3 bases; unmatched bases: 11. CDR3 protein: CASRNRDSPDYEQYF. In nucleotides, the CDR3 is TGTGCCAGCAGGAACCGGGACAGTCCTGACTACGAGCAGTACTTC.

V usage is TRBV2 and J usage is TRBJ2-1; D remains ambiguous. V was shortened by 3 bases and J by 3 bases, with 12 bases between the two germline ends. The CDR3 runs 15 residues. Germline CDR1 and CDR2: SNHLY and FYNNEI. CDR3 loop: CASSDVQEYYNEQFF. CDR3 DNA: TGTGCCAGCAGTGATGTTCAGGAATACTACAATGAGCAGTTCTTC.

This clonotype was picked up a small number of times. The chain uses TRBV11-3 and TRBJ2-3; maybe TRBD1 (6 bases). The CDR3 consists of 12 residues. Germline-derived CDR1 and CDR2 are SGHNT and YENEEA. V shed 4 bases and J shed 6 bases, with 8 bases lying between them. For the CDR3, the DNA is TGTGCCAGCAGCTCCACAGGGGATACGCAGTATTTT. The encoded protein is CASSSTGDTQYF.

This clonotype was counted many times. The rearrangement uses TRBV5-5 and TRBJ1-2; 8 bases map to TRBD1. CDR3 length equals 16 residues. Trimming took 4 bases from V and 1 from J; bases not matched to a gene: 9. Germline loops: CDR1 SGHKS, CDR2 YYEKEE (reference sequence). The CDR3 spells CASSTRTGNLNYGYTF. CDR3 nucleotides: TGTGCCAGCAGCACCCGGACAGGGAACCTTAACTATGGCTACACCTTC.

This sequence joins TRBV7-9 and TRBJ1-6; TRBD1 matches 8 bases. CDR3 length equals 13 residues. Germline lookup yields CDR1 SEHNR and CDR2 FQNEAQ (reference sequence). Germline trimming cut 8 bases from V and 7 bases from J; bases unmatched to any gene: 4. This CDR3 is CASVGQGNSPLHF. The DNA for the CDR3 is TGTGCCAGCGTCGGACAGGGAAATTCACCCCTCCACTTT.

The J gene is TRBJ1-6, the V gene TRBV10-3; 7 nucleotides match TRBD1. The length of the CDR3 is 14 residues. J gave up 10 bases and V 2 bases, and 5 bases lay outside the gene matches. CDR1 is ENHRY and CDR2 is SYGVKD in the germline V gene. CDR3 in amino acids: CAISERDRTSPLHF. For the CDR3, the DNA is TGTGCCATCAGTGAGCGGGACAGAACCTCACCCCTCCACTTT.

The CDR3 sequence: CAWSGLARYEQYF. DNA for the CDR3: TGTGCCTGGAGCGGTCTAGCGCGTTACGAGCAGTACTTC. The chain combines TRBV30 with TRBJ2-7; D possibly corresponds to TRBD2 (6 bases). The CDR3 spans 13 residues. V was pared by 3 bases and J by 4 bases, with 13 bases between. Germline V gene data show CDR1 as GTSNPN and CDR2 as SVGIG (reference sequence).

This chain connects TRBV20-1 to TRBJ2-2; a possible D gene is TRBD1 (6 bases). Looked up from germline, CDR1 is DFQATT and CDR2 is SNEGSKA (reference sequence). The CDR3 spans 16 residues. Trimming pared 0 bases from V and 0 bases from J, leaving 11 bases between. CDR3 nucleotides: TGCAGTGCTAGAGACAGACAGGAGACGAACACCGGGGAGCTGTTTTTT. Protein sequence: CSARDRQETNTGELFF.

This clonotype has at least ten counts. The V gene is TRBV4-3, the J gene TRBJ2-7, with D uncertain. This CDR3 has 15 residues. CDR1 is LGHNA, CDR2 YSLEER, per germline. V lost 0 bases and J 2 bases, leaving 11 bases between the germline ends. CDR3 in amino acids: CASSQDDVPTYEQYF. In DNA form, the CDR3 reads TGCGCCAGCAGCCAAGATGACGTACCTACCTACGAGCAGTACTTC.

In its sample, this clonotype was seen a few times. The V call is TRBV6-5, the J call TRBJ2-7; a possible D gene is TRBD2 (6 bases). The V end was cut by 5 bases, the J end by 1 base, with 15 bases between. This CDR3 contains 15 residues. The germline gives CDR1 MNHEY, CDR2 SVGAGI. CDR3 DNA sequence: TGTGCCAGCAGTCCTAACGGGGGTGGGTCCTACGAGCAGTACTTC. Its protein product is CASSPNGGGSYEQYF.

This clonotype was seen many times. The rearrangement links TRBV13 to TRBJ1-4; D may be TRBD1 (6 bases). V lost 5 bases and J lost 7, with 20 bases in between. Per the germline V gene, CDR1 is PRHDT and CDR2 is FYEKMQ (reference sequence). The CDR3 runs to 16 residues. CDR3 sequence: CASSPDGTIGSEKLFF. In DNA form, the CDR3 reads TGTGCCAGCAGCCCGGACGGGACAATAGGGAGTGAAAAACTGTTTTTT.

The sample holds many counts of this clonotype. The rearrangement uses TRBV12-3 or TRBV12-4 and TRBJ1-3, with TRBD1 identical over 9 bases. Losses at the gene ends were 5 bases for V and 0 bases for J; bases not matched to a gene: 11. CDR3 length equals 18 residues. The DNA of the CDR3 is TGTGCCAGCAGTCTTAGGCGACAGGGGGTCTACTCTGGAAACACCATATATTTT. Translated: CASSLRRQGVYSGNTIYF.

This chain links TRBV4-1 with TRBJ1-5; 9 bases are a match to TRBD1. Germline lookup yields CDR1 MGHRA and CDR2 YSYEKL. The CDR3 covers 15 residues. Trimming at V came to 3 bases and at J to 3 bases, leaving 3 bases not matched to a gene. The CDR3 coding sequence is TGCGCCAGCAGCCAGGACAGGGGTAACAATCAGCCCCAGCATTTT. Its protein product is CASSQDRGNNQPQHF.

Turning to this clonotype: Germline and junction disagree at one end, which may indicate a read error. The chain has TRBV7-7 and TRBJ2-1; TRBD2 might be the D (6 bases). The CDR3 is 16 residues long. The germline gives CDR1 SSHAT, CDR2 FNYEAQ (reference sequence). CDR3 region: CASSLGPTSSYNERFF. The CDR3 coding sequence is TGTGCTAGCAGCTTAGGACCAACTAGCTCCTACAATGAGCGGTTCTTC. The whole variable domain, remainder taken from reference TRBV7-7 and TRBJ2-1, is GAGVSQSPRYKVTKRGQDVTLRCDPISSHATLYWYQQALGQGPEFLTYFNYEAQPDKSGLPSDRFSAERPEGSISTLTIQRTEQRDSAMYRCASSLGPTSSYNERFFGPGTRLTVL.

This clonotype appeared many times. The chain carries TRBV4-3 and TRBJ2-5, with D perhaps being TRBD1 or TRBD2 (5 bases each). V was cut by 0 bases and J by 4 bases, with 12 bases left in between. The length of the CDR3 is 15 residues. Germline-derived CDR1 and CDR2 are LGHNA and YSLEER. In DNA, the CDR3 is TGCGCCAGCAGCCAAGACATCGGGACGCGAGAGACCCAGTACTTC. This sequence encodes CASSQDIGTRETQYF.

Comments on this clonotype: A much larger clonotype is one base distant, so this may be a read error. The gene calls are TRBV6-5 and TRBJ1-2; 8 bases are a match to TRBD1. The germline CDR1 and CDR2 sequences are MNHEY and SVGAGI. There are 14 residues in the CDR3. This CDR3 is CARSYNGQGAGYTF. CDR3 in DNA: TGTGCCCGCAGTTACAACGGACAGGGCGCTGGCTACACCTTC.

The CDR3 loop reads CASSLPGTGIQETQYF. As DNA, the CDR3 is TGTGCCAGCAGCTTACCCGGGACAGGGATCCAAGAGACCCAGTACTTC. This chain uses TRBV7-9 with TRBJ2-5, with 9 bases identical to TRBD1. After removal of 2 bases from V and 1 base from J, the junction contained 5 bases not matched to a gene. Germline loops: CDR1 SEHNR, CDR2 FQNEAQ (reference sequence). This CDR3 contains 16 residues.

This clonotype was seen repeatedly, ten times or more. The chain joins TRBV20-1 to TRBJ1-1; 8 bases fit TRBD1. With V trimmed by 5 bases and J by 4 bases, 18 bases remained unmatched. The germline CDR1 and CDR2 sequences are DFQATT and SNEGSKA (reference sequence). This CDR3 is 17 amino acids long. The CDR3 DNA sequence: TGCAGTGCTCCACCCACCGATGGACAGGGTGTCGGCACTGAAGCTTTCTTT. Protein sequence: CSAPPTDGQGVGTEAFF.